This is a list of T cell receptor beta chains from one sample in a study of Graves' ophthalmopathy and Graves' hyperthyroidism. MiXCR, applied by TCRdb to the multiplex PCR reads, yields one record per CDR3 protein. The sample contains about 160,000 distinct CDR3 sequences, 39% of which appear only once. Sequencing was performed on peripheral blood. Every receptor here comes from a man younger than 40 with Graves' ophthalmopathy. Each CDR3 is given with its conserved first and last residue. The D gene is left open where the match is weak. Clone size is not always given. Where it is, it says once, few, many or a class for expanded clones.

d_call cdr3_length j_call clone_size v_call cdr3_nt cdr3_aa
TRBD1 16 TRBJ2-6 many TRBV10-3 TGTGCCATCCAGTCGGACAGGCTGTCTGGGGCCAACGTCCTGACTTTC CAIQSDRLSGANVLTF
. 11 TRBJ1-3 . TRBV6-1 TGTGCCAGCACCGCTGAGGACACCATATATTTT CASTAEDTIYF
. 13 TRBJ2-5 many TRBV4-1 TGCGCCAGCAGCCAAGAGGGAGTGGAGACCCAGTACTTC CASSQEGVETQYF
. 15 TRBJ2-7 . TRBV12-3/TRBV12-4 TGTGCCAGCAGTTTAGATCGGACCAGCAGCCACGAGCAGTACTTC CASSLDRTSSHEQYF
. 13 TRBJ1-1 . TRBV7-6 TGTGCCAGCAGCTTCGGTCTGGACACTGAAGCTTTCTTT CASSFGLDTEAFF
. 17 TRBJ2-6 many TRBV4-3 TGCGCCAGCAGCCAGCCCGCGGGAACCTCTGGGGCCAACGTCCTGACTTTC CASSQPAGTSGANVLTF
. 12 TRBJ2-7 many TRBV20-1 TGCAGTGCTAGCCACAGCCCCTACGAGCAGTACTTC CSASHSPYEQYF
TRBD2 15 TRBJ2-7 many TRBV11-2 TGTGCCAGCAGCTTAGTTCTAGCGGGAGTCTACGAGCAGTACTTC CASSLVLAGVYEQYF
TRBD2 15 TRBJ2-7 many TRBV29-1 TGCAGCGTTCGACTAATAGCGGGATCGGGTAACGAGCAGTACTTC CSVRLIAGSGNEQYF
TRBD1 15 TRBJ2-5 many TRBV2 TGTGCCAGCAGTTATTCTCGACAGGGTGGAGAGACCCAGTACTTC CASSYSRQGGETQYF
. 13 TRBJ2-7 . TRBV5-1 TGCGCCAGCAGCTTCCGGCAGTACTACGAGCAGTACTTC CASSFRQYYEQYF
. 15 TRBJ1-2 once TRBV28 TGTGCCAGCAGTTTATCGCAGGGGTATAGCTATGGCTACACCTTC CASSLSQGYSYGYTF
. 14 TRBJ1-5 . TRBV6-2/TRBV6-3 TGTGCCACAACGGGTATCTATAGCAATCAGCCCCAGCATTTT CATTGIYSNQPQHF
. 12 TRBJ1-2 once TRBV12-3/TRBV12-4 TGTGCCAGCAGACGGGGGAGTAGTGGCTACACCTTC CASRRGSSGYTF
. 14 TRBJ2-7 many TRBV6-2/TRBV6-3 TGTGCCAGCCTCCCCGGGGGGACACTACGGGAGCAGTACTTC CASLPGGTLREQYF
. 11 TRBJ1-5 many TRBV28 TGTGCCAGCAGCTCCAGACAGCCCCAGCATTTT CASSSRQPQHF
TRBD1 15 TRBJ1-6 . TRBV12-3/TRBV12-4 TGTGCCAGCACCCCTCGGACAGGGGCTAATTCACCCCTCCACTTT CASTPRTGANSPLHF
. 15 TRBJ2-7 . TRBV6-1 TGTGCCAGCAGTGAAGTAGGGGTTATGGCTGACGAGCAGTACTTC CASSEVGVMADEQYF
TRBD2 17 TRBJ2-5 . TRBV11-2 TGTGCCAGCAGCCGCCCACGAAGCGGGGGCCCCCAAGAGACCCAGTACTTC CASSRPRSGGPQETQYF
. 13 TRBJ1-5 . TRBV20-1 TGCAGTGCGGGAGGACGGGTCAATCAGCCCCAGCATTTT CSAGGRVNQPQHF
. 16 TRBJ2-5 many TRBV7-9 TGTGCCAGCAGCTTCCCCGCACAGGCCGGTTGGGAGACCCAGTACTTC CASSFPAQAGWETQYF
. 16 TRBJ2-4 many TRBV20-1 TGCAGTGCGCGCTCCGAGGCAATGGGTCCCCAAAACATTCAGTACTTC CSARSEAMGPQNIQYF
. 15 TRBJ2-2 many TRBV7-2 TGTGCCAGCAGCTCTGGGACAAGGCTTGGCGGGGAGCTGTTTTTT CASSSGTRLGGELFF
. 15 TRBJ2-7 many TRBV7-2 TGTGCCAGCAGCTACATGCCCCCGACGGGCTACGAGCAGTACTTC CASSYMPPTGYEQYF
. 14 TRBJ1-1 many TRBV11-2 TGTGCCAGCAGCTTAGTGGGCGGGAACACTGAAGCTTTCTTT CASSLVGGNTEAFF
. 15 TRBJ1-5 . TRBV6-5 TGTGCCAGCAGTTACTGGGGAAATAGCAATCAGCCCCAGCATTTT CASSYWGNSNQPQHF
TRBD1 16 TRBJ1-1 many TRBV5-5 TGTGCCAGCAGCTCGGACAGGGGCGGGTTCATTACTGAAGCTTTCTTT CASSSDRGGFITEAFF
. 13 TRBJ1-1 . TRBV4-1 TGCGCCAGCAGCCAGGAAGGTTACACTGAAGCTTTCTTT CASSQEGYTEAFF
. 14 TRBJ1-2 . TRBV25-1 TGTGCCAGCAGTAGAACGTTAGATGCGTATGGCTACACCTTC CASSRTLDAYGYTF
. 15 TRBJ2-7 . TRBV6-9 TGTGCCAGCTGCATCTACCGGGACGCACCCTACGAGCAGTACTTC CASCIYRDAPYEQYF
. 14 TRBJ1-5 . TRBV12-3/TRBV12-4 TGTGCCAGCAGTTTTCAGGGGACCGGTCAGCCCCAGCATTTT CASSFQGTGQPQHF
. 15 TRBJ2-5 . TRBV7-2 TGTGCCAGCAGCTTAGCTCGGGGAGGGGGGGAGACCCAGTACTTC CASSLARGGGETQYF
. 14 TRBJ2-7 . TRBV30 TGTGCCTGGAGTGTAAGCGGACCCCCCTACGAGCAGTACTTC CAWSVSGPPYEQYF
TRBD1 15 TRBJ1-1 . TRBV7-2 TGTGCCAGCAGCTTAGGGGAGGGGGCGCGAACTGAAGCTTTCTTT CASSLGEGARTEAFF
. 16 TRBJ1-1 many TRBV5-1 TGCGCCAGCAGCTTGGCCGGGGCGGCTTCAGGCACTGAAGCTTTCTTT CASSLAGAASGTEAFF
. 14 TRBJ2-2 . TRBV12-3/TRBV12-4 TGTGCCAGCAGCCTGACAGGTCCGGGCGGGGAGCTGTTTTTT CASSLTGPGGELFF
. 14 TRBJ2-2 . TRBV19 TGTGCCAGTAGTACCGGATCGAACACCGGGGAGCTGTTTTTT CASSTGSNTGELFF
. 15 TRBJ1-5 . TRBV6-5 TGTGCCAGCAGTTCCACCCTGGGTGGCAATCAGCCCCAGCATTTT CASSSTLGGNQPQHF
. 15 TRBJ2-2 . TRBV6-1 TGTGCCAGCAGATCGGGTTGGGCGAACACCGGGGAGCTGTTTTTT CASRSGWANTGELFF
TRBD2 17 TRBJ2-7 once TRBV2 TGTGCCAGCAGTGGAGCAGCGGGAGGGCCAAAATTCTACGAGCAGTACTTC CASSGAAGGPKFYEQYF
TRBD2 15 TRBJ2-4 . TRBV29-1 TGCAGCGGGCAGGGGGAGCGGGGGGGAAAAAACATTCAGTACTTC CSGQGERGGKNIQYF
. 14 TRBJ1-2 many TRBV9 TGTGCCAGCAGCTTCTACAGCCGACCCTATGGCTACACCTTC CASSFYSRPYGYTF
TRBD1 20 TRBJ1-1 . TRBV20-1 TGCAGTGCTAGAGCTCAGAACAGCGTCCCGGGACAGGGGAGGCGGACTGAAGCTTTCTTT CSARAQNSVPGQGRRTEAFF
. 14 TRBJ1-2 . TRBV12-3/TRBV12-4 TGTGCCAGCGGAACCCGACAGGTTAACTATGGCTACACCTTC CASGTRQVNYGYTF
TRBD2 18 TRBJ2-5 many TRBV15 TGTGCCACCAGCACTGGGACTAGCGGGAGTGCAGACCAAGAGACCCAGTACTTC CATSTGTSGSADQETQYF
TRBD2 17 TRBJ2-5 many TRBV12-3/TRBV12-4 TGTGCCAGCAGTTCCGGACTAGCGGGACCAGCGCGGGAGACCCAGTACTTC CASSSGLAGPARETQYF
. 13 TRBJ2-5 . TRBV14 TGTGCCAGCAGCCAAGTCGGCGGAGAGACCCAGTACTTC CASSQVGGETQYF
. 13 TRBJ1-1 many TRBV19 TGTGCCAGTAGTCCGTCGATGAACACTGAAGCTTTCTTT CASSPSMNTEAFF
TRBD2 19 TRBJ2-4 many TRBV6-2/TRBV6-3 TGTGCCAGCAGTTACCCCCTGACTAGCGGGAGACCAACCAAAAACATTCAGTACTTC CASSYPLTSGRPTKNIQYF
. 14 TRBJ2-7 . TRBV7-8 TGTGCCAGCAGCTTGGGTCGGCACTCCTACGAGCAGTACTTC CASSLGRHSYEQYF
TRBD1 17 TRBJ1-3 many TRBV7-8 TGTGCCAGCAGCTTAGTTGGGGCCAGGGGGCCTGGAAACACCATATATTTT CASSLVGARGPGNTIYF
. 15 TRBJ2-7 few TRBV7-2 TGTGCCAGCAGCCCCCAGGGAATACTCCGAGACGAGCAGTACTTC CASSPQGILRDEQYF
. 16 TRBJ1-5 . TRBV27 TGTGCCAGCAGTACCTACCCCCGAGGGAGCAATCAGCCCCAGCATTTT CASSTYPRGSNQPQHF
TRBD2 14 TRBJ2-2 many TRBV20-1 TGCAGTGCCCAGCGGGAGGTTACCACCGGGGAGCTGTTTTTT CSAQREVTTGELFF
TRBD1 15 TRBJ1-3 many TRBV4-1 TGCGCCAGCAGCCAGGGGACAGGTTCTGGAAACACCATATATTTT CASSQGTGSGNTIYF
. 14 TRBJ1-5 . TRBV6-1 TGTGCCAGATGGGGACGGAATAGCAATCAGCCCCAGCATTTT CARWGRNSNQPQHF